This T cell receptor beta chain was sequenced in a study of identical twins. Template switching (which added a universal primer site) was used, and cDNA carried unique molecular identifiers. TCRdb independently ran MiXCR on the 5' RACE reads; one entry per CDR3 protein. This sample yields over 200,000 distinct CDR3 sequences, of which under 8.5% are seen a single time; roughly 15% belongs to the top ten. Ten or more counts support this clonotype. The CDR3 loop spans 17 amino acids. V was clipped by 6 bases and J by 5 bases; unmatched bases: 15. Germline CDR1 is SEHNR and CDR2 is FQNEAQ (reference sequence). The sample was also linked to a second study, of T cells expressing NK-cell markers.

The sequencing input was CD8+ T cells sorted from blood. The chain combines TRBV7-9 with TRBJ2-1; 8 bases line up with TRBD2. The receptor was derived from a woman aged 18-29 years in good health. Here the CDR3 reads CASSPPLSGTPHNEQFF. CDR3 coding DNA: TGTGCCAGCAGTCCCCCTCTTAGCGGGACCCCGCACAATGAGCAGTTCTTC.